These 23 T cell receptor beta chains came from one sample sequenced in a study of CD8 T cells in ankylosing spondylitis. TCRdb reprocessed the 5' RACE reads via MiXCR and lists one record per CDR3 protein. The repertoire holds about 240,000 distinct CDR3 sequences, with 7.5% to 9.5% as singletons. Sequenced input: blood, either unsorted or a sorted T cell fraction (not recorded which). These receptors were obtained from a female donor with ankylosing spondylitis or in good health (not recorded which).

Many counts were recorded for this clonotype. V and J are TRBV4-3 and TRBJ2-1, with TRBD2 identical over 9 bases. CDR1 is LGHNA, CDR2 YSLEER, per germline. Trimming at V came to 1 base and at J to 0 bases, leaving 10 bases not matched to a gene. CDR3 length equals 19 residues. CDR3 coding DNA: TGCGCCAGCAGCCAAGGTTACTTTAGCGGGAGCCTCTCCTACAATGAGCAGTTCTTC. Protein sequence: CASSQGYFSGSLSYNEQFF.

There are many counts of this clonotype. V and J are TRBV9 and TRBJ1-1; D unclear. Germline CDR1 reads SGDLS; CDR2 reads YYNGEE. Trimming removed 4 bases from V and 2 bases from J, with 9 bases in between. The CDR3 has 13 residues. The CDR3 nucleotides read TGTGCCAGCAGCCCAACCACCAACACTGAAGCTTTCTTT. Amino acid sequence: CASSPTTNTEAFF.

In its sample, this clonotype was seen many times. The chain recombines TRBV11-2 with TRBJ2-3; weak D call: TRBD1 (5 bases). From germline, CDR1 is SGHAT and CDR2 FQNNGV. CDR3 size: 16 residues. V was trimmed by 1 base and J by 0 bases, leaving 11 bases between them. The DNA for the CDR3 is TGTGCCAGCAGCTTAGGGGGCGGACCAAGCACAGATACGCAGTATTTT. It codes for CASSLGGGPSTDTQYF.

This clonotype came up many times. The rearrangement uses TRBV20-1 and TRBJ2-1; D is perhaps TRBD1 (7 bases). This CDR3 is built from 15 residues. Germline values: CDR1 DFQATT, CDR2 SNEGSKA (reference sequence). Trimming left V 4 bases short and J 0 bases short, with 13 bases between. The DNA of the CDR3 is TGCAGTGCTAAGGGGGGACAGACCTCCTACAATGAGCAGTTCTTC. Translation gives CSAKGGQTSYNEQFF.

As concerns this clonotype: A much bigger clone sits one base away, suggesting this may be a read error. This CDR3 fails to terminate in the conserved phenylalanine or tryptophan, so it likely reflects a read error. V usage is TRBV12-3 or TRBV12-4 and J usage is TRBJ1-1; D possibly corresponds to TRBD1 (5 bases). The CDR3 runs to 12 residues. The V end lost 3 bases, the J end lost 6 bases, and 8 bases lay between the germline ends. As DNA, the CDR3 is TGTGCCAGCAGTTTTCGGGGGGCTGAAGCTTTCTTA. Amino acid sequence: CASSFRGAEAFL.

This clonotype was counted at least ten times. This chain joins TRBV5-6 and TRBJ1-3; D not certain. Germline CDR1 is SGHDT and CDR2 is YYEEEE. Trimming removed 4 bases from V and 4 bases from J, with 15 bases in between. There are 15 residues in the CDR3. The chain's CDR3 is CASSARSGSGNTIYF. The DNA of the CDR3 is TGTGCCAGCAGCGCGAGATCAGGATCGGGAAACACCATATATTTT.

This clonotype was seen many times. The J gene is TRBJ1-1, the V gene TRBV6-5, with D perhaps TRBD1 (5 bases). Germline values: CDR1 MNHEY, CDR2 SVGAGI. V lost 2 bases, J lost 4 bases, and 20 bases lay in between. The CDR3 covers 17 residues. CDR3 sequence reads: CASSYASHGDRGTEAFF. CDR3 coding DNA: TGTGCCAGCAGTTACGCAAGTCATGGGGACCGGGGCACTGAAGCTTTCTTT.

This clonotype showed up many times. The CDR3 region has the DNA TGTGCCACCAGCAGAGATCTGAGCGGGGGCTCCTACGAGCAGTACTTC. Translated: CATSRDLSGGSYEQYF. The V gene is TRBV15, the J gene TRBJ2-7, with 8 bases that match TRBD2. This CDR3 has 16 amino acids. Trimming removed 0 bases from V and 0 bases from J; junction bases left unmatched: 4. Germline CDR1 LNHNV, CDR2 YYDKDF (reference sequence).

In this sample, this clonotype turned up many times. This chain links TRBV18 with TRBJ2-4; D is unresolved. V lost 2 bases and J 1 base, leaving 12 bases between the germline ends. The germline V gene has CDR1 KGHSH and CDR2 LQKENI. This CDR3 is 16 amino acids long. The CDR3 sequence is CASSPRSAGAKNIQYF. The CDR3 nucleotides read TGTGCCAGCTCACCAAGGAGTGCTGGGGCCAAAAACATTCAGTACTTC.

Of note for this clonotype: Given a much more abundant clone one base away, this may be a read error. V usage is TRBV7-9 and J usage is TRBJ2-3; TRBD2 matches at 10 bases. The CDR3 length is 16 residues. CDR1 is SEHNR and CDR2 is FQNEAQ in the germline V gene (reference sequence). This chain's CDR3 is CTSSWAGTSVTDTQYF. CDR3 nucleotides: TGTACCAGCAGCTGGGCCGGGACTAGCGTGACAGATACGCAGTATTTT. The variable domain in full, completed from reference TRBV7-9 and TRBJ2-3, reads DTGVSQNPRHKITKRGQNVTFRCDPISEHNRLYWYRQTLGQGPEFLTYFQNEAQLEKSRLLSDRFSAERPKGSFSTLEIQRTEQGDSAMYLCTSSWAGTSVTDTQYFGPGTRLTVL.

This clonotype was recorded at least ten times. This sequence joins TRBV6-2 or TRBV6-3 and TRBJ2-1, with no clear D. Trimming took 0 bases from V and 6 from J, leaving 12 bases between them. Germline V lookup: CDR1 MNHEY, CDR2 SVGEGT. The CDR3 sequence is 15 residues long. The CDR3 DNA reads as TGTGCCAGCAGTTACTCCGGGCCCCGACGCAATGAGCAGTTCTTC. Its protein product is CASSYSGPRRNEQFF.

This clonotype came up a few times. The chain links TRBV18 to TRBJ2-1; 8 nucleotides agree with TRBD1. V dropped 1 base and J dropped 4; count of bases not matched to a gene: 12. The germline V gene has CDR1 KGHSH and CDR2 LQKENI. The CDR3 runs 18 residues. CDR3 region: CASSPLPGQGYGYNEQFF. DNA of the CDR3: TGTGCCAGCTCACCACTTCCAGGACAGGGTTATGGGTACAATGAGCAGTTCTTC.

A remark on this clonotype: This sequence may be a read error, since a much larger clone differs from it by one base. This chain links TRBV11-2 with TRBJ2-7; the D is unclear. The CDR3 consists of 12 residues. V was shortened by 5 bases and J by 4 bases, with 9 bases between the two germline ends. Germline V gene lookup returns CDR1 SGHAT and CDR2 FQNNGV. The CDR3 region has the DNA TGTGCCAGCAGCATCATTAATTACGAGCAGTACTTC. Translating it yields CASSIINYEQYF.

This clonotype has a handful of counts. The chain has TRBV6-6 and TRBJ1-5, with a weak D call TRBD1 (5 bases). Germline CDR1 and CDR2: MNHNY and SVGAGI (reference sequence). The CDR3 totals 12 residues. Deletions cut 6 bases from V and 5 bases from J, with 8 bases between. This CDR3 reads CASRRGDQPQHF. The DNA for the CDR3 is TGTGCCAGCAGGCGGGGGGATCAGCCCCAGCATTTT.

Written as DNA, the CDR3 is TGTGCCAGCAGTGCGCTGGACAGGGTCGAGACCCAGTACTTC. Translated, it gives CASSALDRVETQYF. The gene calls are TRBV25-1 and TRBJ2-5; 8 bases agree with TRBD1. The CDR3 has 14 amino acids. Germline assignment: CDR1 MGHDK and CDR2 SYGVNS. The junction had 6 bases not matched to a gene; V was cut back by 4 bases and J by 5 bases. Using reference TRBV25-1 and TRBJ2-5 for the parts outside the CDR3, the full variable domain is EADIYQTPRYLVIGTGKKITLECSQTMGHDKMYWYQQDPGMELHLIHYSYGVNSTEKGDLSSESTVSRIRTEHFPLTLESARPSHTSQYLCASSALDRVETQYFGPGTRLLVL.

This clonotype occurred many times. The rearrangement joins TRBV30 to TRBJ2-7; 8 bases fit TRBD1. With 5 bases clipped from V and 5 bases from J, the junction kept 11 bases outside the gene matches. CDR1 and CDR2 (germline): GTSNPN, SVGIG (reference sequence). The CDR3 totals 14 residues. The CDR3 DNA is TGTGCCTGGTCCTCCGGGCAGGGGGCGGACGAGCAGTACTTC. Translating it yields CAWSSGQGADEQYF.

This clonotype was seen many times. The rearrangement uses TRBV28 and TRBJ2-5, with 7 bases matching TRBD2. The CDR3 is 14 amino acids. The trim removed 8 bases at V and 1 base at J, leaving 7 bases unmatched. CDR1 and CDR2 from the germline V gene are MDHEN and SYDVKM. CDR3 DNA sequence: TGTGCCAGCGCCTTTGGGGGGGGCCAAGAGACCCAGTACTTC. The encoded protein is CASAFGGGQETQYF.

The table lists this clonotype with many counts. The chain has TRBV6-1 and TRBJ2-2; 9 bases are a match to TRBD2. The germline gives CDR1 MNHNS, CDR2 SASEGT. This CDR3 contains 14 residues. V shed 6 bases and J 8 bases; nucleotides not matched to a gene: 7. CDR3 amino acids: CASRPGTSSGELFF. The CDR3 DNA is TGTGCCAGCAGGCCCGGGACTAGCTCTGGGGAGCTGTTTTTT.

V and J are TRBV4-3 and TRBJ1-1; D is possibly TRBD1 (6 bases). The V gene lost 7 bases and the J gene lost 0 bases, with 12 bases spanning the gap. Per the germline V gene, CDR1 is LGHNA and CDR2 is YSLEER. The CDR3 has 14 amino acids. In nucleotides, the CDR3 is TGCGCCAGCACTAGGGGGGGCATGAACACTGAAGCTTTCTTT. Encoded protein: CASTRGGMNTEAFF.

This clonotype was detected ten times or more. The CDR3 loop is CASSPRGEGRNTEAFF. In nucleotides, the CDR3 is TGTGCCAGCAGTCCCCGCGGGGAAGGCCGGAACACTGAAGCTTTCTTT. The chain carries TRBV12-3 or TRBV12-4 and TRBJ1-1; no definite D call. This CDR3 is 16 amino acids long. V lost 5 bases, J lost 1 base, and 17 bases lay in between.

The chain's CDR3 is CATSDEGNQPQHF. In DNA, the CDR3 is TGTGCCACCAGTGATGAAGGGAATCAGCCCCAGCATTTT. The genes are TRBV24-1 and TRBJ1-5; D not certain. Between the trimmed V and J ends, which lost 3 bases and 4 bases, there was a span of 6 bases. Per the germline V gene, CDR1 is KGHDR and CDR2 is SFDVKD. This CDR3 has 13 amino acids.

The rearrangement uses TRBV14 and TRBJ1-1; tentatively, D is TRBD1 (6 bases). The germline gives CDR1 SGHDN, CDR2 FVKESK. Trimming shortened V by 6 bases and J by 6 bases, and 14 bases separated the two germline ends. There are 13 residues in the CDR3. The DNA for the CDR3 is TGTGCCAGCAGTAGGGGGATCGGCGCTGAAGCTTTCTTT. This translates into CASSRGIGAEAFF.

Many counts were recorded for this clonotype. Germline and junction disagree at one end, which may indicate a read error. The chain couples TRBV12-3 or TRBV12-4 to TRBJ2-5, with D uncertain. The CDR3 runs 13 residues. This chain's CDR3 is CASTLQSQETQYF. The CDR3 nucleotides are TGTGCCAGCACTTTACAGTCCCAAGAGACCCAGTACTTC.